This section outlines one T cell receptor (beta chain) sequence together with its context. This entry belongs to a study of cytomegalovirus exposure and HLA in healthy donors. The germline CDR1 and CDR2 sequences are MNHNS and SASEGT. This CDR3 comprises 14 residues. V was cut by 4 bases and J by 7 bases, with 13 bases left in between. PCR involved 60 Vbeta and 13 Jbeta primers. TCRdb's table, derived via immunoSEQ multiplex PCR, lists solely in-frame clones and lacks some. The table lists 110,000 to 150,000 clones, 65% to 75% of them singletons. The sample comprised PBMCs. The sequence came from a man in his 60s in good health and CMV-seronegative. This sequence joins TRBV6-1 and TRBJ1-4; D gene unclear. CDR3 nucleotides: TGTGCCAGCAGTGCCGGGTCTGGGAGTGAAAAACTGTTTTTT. This codes for CASSAGSGSEKLFF.